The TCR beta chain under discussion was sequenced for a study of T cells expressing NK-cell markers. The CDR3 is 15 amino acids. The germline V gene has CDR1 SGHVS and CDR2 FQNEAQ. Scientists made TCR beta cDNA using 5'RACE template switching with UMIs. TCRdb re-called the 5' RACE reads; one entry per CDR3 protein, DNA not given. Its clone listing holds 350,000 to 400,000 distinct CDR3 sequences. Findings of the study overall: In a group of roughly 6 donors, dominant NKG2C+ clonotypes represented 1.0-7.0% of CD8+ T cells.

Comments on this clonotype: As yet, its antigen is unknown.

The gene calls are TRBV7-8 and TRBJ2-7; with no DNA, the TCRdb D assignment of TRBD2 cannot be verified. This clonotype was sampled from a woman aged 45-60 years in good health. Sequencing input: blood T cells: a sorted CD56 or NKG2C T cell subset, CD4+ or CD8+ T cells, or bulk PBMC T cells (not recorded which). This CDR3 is CASRALRAKNYEQYF.